The 19 T cell receptor beta chains given below trace back to one sample, sequenced in a study of blood T cell repertoires in COVID-19. Sequencing was performed with immunoSEQ multiplex PCR; in TCRdb, only in-frame clones are kept and a portion is missing. The sample has some 300,000 clones; around nine tenths are singletons. The specimen was PBMCs or T cells enriched from blood (not recorded which). These receptors all come from a woman in her 50s who had been exposed to COVID-19.

This clone has only a few counts. The rearrangement uses TRBV6-6 and TRBJ2-7; D call uncertain. From germline, CDR1 is MNHNY and CDR2 SVGAGI (reference sequence). The CDR3 totals 13 residues. V lost 10 bases and J lost 1, with 14 bases in between. CDR3 sequence reads: CAISLMFSYEQYF. CDR3 sequence (DNA): TGTGCCATAAGCCTTATGTTTTCCTACGAGCAGTACTTC.

The chain joins TRBV11-2 to TRBJ2-1; 7 bases map to TRBD2. The CDR3 runs to 14 residues. Germline loops: CDR1 SGHAT, CDR2 FQNNGV. Losses at the gene ends were 5 bases for V and 9 bases for J; bases not matched to a gene: 10. The CDR3 reads CASSPVSGASEQFF. Here the CDR3 DNA reads TGTGCCAGCAGCCCAGTGAGCGGGGCCAGTGAGCAGTTCTTC. The whole variable domain, filled in from reference TRBV11-2 and TRBJ2-1, reads EAGVAQSPRYKIIEKRQSVAFWCNPISGHATLYWYQQILGQGPKLLIQFQNNGVVDDSQLPKDRFSAERLKGVDSTLKIQPAKLEDSAVYLCASSPVSGASEQFFGPGTRLTVL.

The chain joins TRBV5-5 to TRBJ2-3, with D perhaps matching TRBD1 (5 bases). This CDR3 is built from 14 residues. Germline CDR1 and CDR2: SGHKS and YYEKEE (reference sequence). With 4 bases removed from V and 6 bases from J, the gap between germline ends came to 15 bases. The CDR3 DNA reads as TGTGCCAGCAGCCCGGTACTGGGGCGGGATACGCAGTATTTT. Encoded protein: CASSPVLGRDTQYF. Full variable domain (missing parts from reference TRBV5-5 and TRBJ2-3): DAGVTQSPTHLIKTRGQQVTLRCSPISGHKSVSWYQQVLGQGPQFIFQYYEKEERGRGNFPDRFSARQFPNYSSELNVNALLLGDSALYLCASSPVLGRDTQYFGPGTRLTVL.

The chain combines TRBV5-1 with TRBJ2-1; maybe TRBD2 (5 bases). Trimming removed 5 bases at V and 0 bases at J, with 12 bases between. The CDR3 spans 15 residues. Looked up from germline, CDR1 is SGHRS and CDR2 is YFSETQ. The CDR3 spells CASRAAGTSYNEQFF. In DNA form, the CDR3 reads TGCGCCAGCAGAGCGGCCGGAACCTCCTACAATGAGCAGTTCTTC.

The chain links TRBV4-1 to TRBJ2-3; D unresolved. CDR1 and CDR2 from the germline V gene are MGHRA and YSYEKL. The CDR3 runs to 14 residues. Trimming shortened V by 2 bases and J by 6 bases, and 12 bases separated the two germline ends. CDR3 protein: CASSQPRGSDTQYF. Written as DNA, the CDR3 is TGCGCCAGCAGCCAACCTAGAGGCTCCGATACGCAGTATTTT.

The rearrangement uses TRBV30 and TRBJ2-3; 7 positions match TRBD1. Losses at the gene ends were 0 bases for V and 6 bases for J; bases not matched to a gene: 6. The CDR3 extends over 14 amino acids. Germline CDR1 and CDR2: GTSNPN and SVGIG (reference sequence). This CDR3 reads CAWSVRGGMDTQYF. CDR3 DNA sequence: TGTGCCTGGAGTGTACGAGGGGGCATGGATACGCAGTATTTT.

V and J are TRBV6-5 and TRBJ1-4, with 8 bases identical to TRBD1. The length of the CDR3 is 14 residues. Germline-derived CDR1 and CDR2 are MNHEY and SVGAGI. The V segment lost 7 bases and the J segment 8 bases; nucleotides outside the gene matches: 9. The DNA for the CDR3 is TGTGCCAGCACAGGACAGGGCTACGGCGAAAAACTGTTTTTT. Protein: CASTGQGYGEKLFF.

This rearrangement joins TRBV9 to TRBJ2-1; D possibly corresponds to TRBD1 (6 bases). This CDR3 has 14 residues. V was trimmed by 2 bases and J by 5 bases, leaving 11 bases between them. Germline V gene lookup returns CDR1 SGDLS and CDR2 YYNGEE. The DNA of the CDR3 is TGTGCCAGCAGCGTGGGGACACGAAACAATGAGCAGTTCTTC. Encoded protein: CASSVGTRNNEQFF. Full variable domain (remainder filled in from reference TRBV9 and TRBJ2-1): DSGVTQTPKHLITATGQRVTLRCSPRSGDLSVYWYQQSLDQGLQFLIQYYNGEERAKGNILERFSAQQFPDLHSELNLSSLELGDSALYFCASSVGTRNNEQFFGPGTRLTVL.

This chain links TRBV7-2 with TRBJ2-7; 8 bases match TRBD2. The V gene's germline CDR1 is SGHTA and CDR2 FQGNSA. With 2 bases clipped from V and 2 bases from J, the junction kept 5 bases outside the gene matches. The CDR3 runs to 15 residues. Here the CDR3 reads CASSLSGGYTYEQYF. CDR3 bases: TGTGCCAGCAGCTTATCGGGGGGGTACACCTACGAGCAGTACTTC.

The J gene is TRBJ1-4, the V gene TRBV11-2; tentatively, D is TRBD1 (5 bases). The CDR3 consists of 14 residues. The ends were cut back, 4 bases at V and 5 bases at J, with 11 bases in the middle. In germline, CDR1 is SGHAT, CDR2 FQNNGV. In DNA form, the CDR3 reads TGTGCCAGCAGCTCGGGACTCAAAAATGAAAAACTGTTTTTT. As protein: CASSSGLKNEKLFF. The full variable domain, its missing parts supplied by reference TRBV11-2 and TRBJ1-4, is EAGVAQSPRYKIIEKRQSVAFWCNPISGHATLYWYQQILGQGPKLLIQFQNNGVVDDSQLPKDRFSAERLKGVDSTLKIQPAKLEDSAVYLCASSSGLKNEKLFFGSGTQLSVL.

This clone appeared a single time. The chain combines TRBV5-4 with TRBJ1-3; 7 bases fit TRBD1. J was trimmed by 0 bases and V by 0 bases; bases with no gene match: 9. The CDR3 is made up of 18 amino acids. Germline V lookup: CDR1 SGHNT, CDR2 YYREEE (reference sequence). The CDR3 DNA follows: TGTGCCAGCAGCTTGGGCGCGACAGGGCCGATCTCTGGAAACACCATATATTTT. Residues: CASSLGATGPISGNTIYF. Drawing the rest from reference TRBV5-4 and TRBJ1-3, the complete variable domain is ETGVTQSPTHLIKTRGQQVTLRCSSQSGHNTVSWYQQALGQGPQFIFQYYREEENGRGNFPPRFSGLQFPNYSSELNVNALELDDSALYLCASSLGATGPISGNTIYFGEGSWLTVV.

The chain employs TRBV13 and TRBJ2-3; 11 bases are a match to TRBD2. Losses at the gene ends were 5 bases for V and 5 bases for J; bases not matched to a gene: 18. This CDR3 is 19 amino acids long. Looked up from germline, CDR1 is PRHDT and CDR2 is FYEKMQ (reference sequence). CDR3 region: CASSPQPSLAGGQGDTQYF. CDR3 nucleotide sequence: TGTGCCAGCAGCCCCCAGCCGTCATTAGCGGGGGGGCAGGGAGATACGCAGTATTTT.

The chain combines TRBV7-2 with TRBJ1-2, with 8 bases aligning to TRBD1. J was trimmed by 3 bases and V by 7 bases; bases with no gene match: 7. Germline assignment: CDR1 SGHTA and CDR2 FQGNSA. CDR3 length equals 14 residues. The CDR3 DNA reads TGTGCCAGCACCCACACAGGGGGTGACTATGGCTACACCTTC. Translation gives CASTHTGGDYGYTF.

This clone was seen a handful of times. V is TRBV27 and J is TRBJ2-1; 7 nucleotides match TRBD2. The CDR3 loop spans 15 amino acids. CDR1 and CDR2 from the germline V gene are MNHEY and SMNVEV (reference sequence). V was pared by 4 bases and J by 0 bases, with 3 bases of the junction left unmatched. The CDR3 reads CASSWGGSSYNEQFF. CDR3 in DNA: TGTGCCAGCAGTTGGGGAGGGAGCTCCTACAATGAGCAGTTCTTC.

The J gene is TRBJ1-6, the V gene TRBV6-1; tentative D call: TRBD1 (5 bases). The CDR3 has 18 amino acids. Deletions cut 0 bases from V and 6 bases from J, with 18 bases between. CDR1 MNHNS and CDR2 SASEGT come from the germline V gene. The CDR3, as DNA: TGTGCCAGCAGTGAAGCATGGGAGGGGCGGTCAATTAATTCACCCCTCCACTTT. Translated, it gives CASSEAWEGRSINSPLHF.

This chain links TRBV5-1 with TRBJ1-3; no clear D gene. Germline V CDR1 and CDR2: SGHRS, YFSETQ. V was clipped by 1 base and J by 2 bases, with 13 bases between them. This CDR3 has 16 residues. CDR3 coding DNA: TGCGCCAGCAGCTTGTTCGGCGGATCCCCTGGAAACACCATATATTTT. Translating gives CASSLFGGSPGNTIYF.

The chain carries TRBV10-3 and TRBJ2-2, with 13 bases that match TRBD2. Germline V gives CDR1 ENHRY, CDR2 SYGVKD. There are 16 residues in the CDR3. Trimming took 5 bases from V and 5 from J; bases not matched to a gene: 5. The CDR3 DNA sequence: TGTGCCATCAGTACTAGCGGGGGGGCCGATACCGGGGAGCTGTTTTTT. This codes for CAISTSGGADTGELFF.

The genes are TRBV29-1 and TRBJ1-2; D is undetermined. The CDR3 sequence is 11 residues long. The germline V gene encodes CDR1 SQVTM and CDR2 ANQGSEA. V was clipped by 5 bases and J by 1 base, with 5 bases between them. This CDR3 is CSVLNNYGYTF. DNA of the CDR3: TGCAGCGTTTTAAATAACTATGGCTACACCTTC. The full variable domain, in which reference TRBV29-1 and TRBJ1-2 provide the parts outside the CDR3, is SAVISQKPSRDICQRGTSLTIQCQVDSQVTMMFWYRQQPGQSLTLIATANQGSEATYESGFVIDKFPISRPNLTFSTLTVSNMSPEDSSIYLCSVLNNYGYTFGSGTRLTVV.

The J gene is TRBJ1-2, the V gene TRBV19, with 8 bases matching TRBD1. Germline values: CDR1 LNHDA, CDR2 SQIVND (reference sequence). V dropped 7 bases and J dropped 6; count of bases not matched to a gene: 10. The CDR3 sequence is 14 residues long. CDR3 protein: CASNPGQGRDGYTF. DNA of the CDR3: TGTGCCAGTAACCCCGGACAGGGTAGAGATGGCTACACCTTC.